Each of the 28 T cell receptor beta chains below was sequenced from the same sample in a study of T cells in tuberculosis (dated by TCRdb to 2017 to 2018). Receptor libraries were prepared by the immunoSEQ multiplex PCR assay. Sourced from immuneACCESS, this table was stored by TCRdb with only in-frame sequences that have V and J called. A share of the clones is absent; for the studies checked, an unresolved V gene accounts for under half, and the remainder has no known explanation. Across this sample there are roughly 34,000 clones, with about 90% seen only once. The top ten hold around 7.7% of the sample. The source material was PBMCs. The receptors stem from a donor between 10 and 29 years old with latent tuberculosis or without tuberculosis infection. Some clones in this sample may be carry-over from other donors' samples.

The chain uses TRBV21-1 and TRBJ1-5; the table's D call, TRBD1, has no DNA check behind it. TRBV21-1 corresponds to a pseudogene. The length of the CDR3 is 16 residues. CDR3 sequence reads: CASSKGHRGFNQPQHF. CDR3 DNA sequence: TGTGCCAGCAGCAAAGGGCACAGGGGATTCAATCAGCCCCAGCATTTT.

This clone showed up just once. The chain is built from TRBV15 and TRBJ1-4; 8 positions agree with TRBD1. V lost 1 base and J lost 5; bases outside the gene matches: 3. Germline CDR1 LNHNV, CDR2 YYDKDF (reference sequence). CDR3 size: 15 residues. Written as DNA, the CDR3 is TGTGCCACCAGCAGAGGACAGGGGTCAAATGAAAAACTGTTTTTT. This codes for CATSRGQGSNEKLFF.

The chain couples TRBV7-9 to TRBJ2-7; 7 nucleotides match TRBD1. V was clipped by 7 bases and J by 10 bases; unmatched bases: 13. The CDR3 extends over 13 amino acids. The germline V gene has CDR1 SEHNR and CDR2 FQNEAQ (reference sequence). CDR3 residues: CASTERTGVDQYF. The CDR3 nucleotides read TGTGCCAGCACCGAACGGACAGGTGTAGACCAGTACTTC.

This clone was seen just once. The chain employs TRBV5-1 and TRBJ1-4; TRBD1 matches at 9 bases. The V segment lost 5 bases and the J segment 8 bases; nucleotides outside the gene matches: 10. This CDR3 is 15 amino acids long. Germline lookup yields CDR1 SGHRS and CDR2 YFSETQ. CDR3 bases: TGCGCCAGCAGTTACTTACAGGGGGCCGGAGAAAAACTGTTTTTT. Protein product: CASSYLQGAGEKLFF.

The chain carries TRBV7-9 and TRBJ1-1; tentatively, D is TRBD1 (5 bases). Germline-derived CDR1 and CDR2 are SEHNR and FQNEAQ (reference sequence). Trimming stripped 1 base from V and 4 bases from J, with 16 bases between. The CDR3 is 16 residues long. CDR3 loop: CASSLGAVGGGTEAFF. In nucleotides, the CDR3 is TGTGCCAGCAGCTTAGGGGCAGTGGGGGGTGGCACTGAAGCTTTCTTT.

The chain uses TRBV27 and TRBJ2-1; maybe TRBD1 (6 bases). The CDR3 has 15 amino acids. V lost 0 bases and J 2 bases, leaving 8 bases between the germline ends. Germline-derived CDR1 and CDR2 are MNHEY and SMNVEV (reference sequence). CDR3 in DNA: TGTGCCAGCAGTTTATCCCAGGGGACCTACAATGAGCAGTTCTTC. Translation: CASSLSQGTYNEQFF.

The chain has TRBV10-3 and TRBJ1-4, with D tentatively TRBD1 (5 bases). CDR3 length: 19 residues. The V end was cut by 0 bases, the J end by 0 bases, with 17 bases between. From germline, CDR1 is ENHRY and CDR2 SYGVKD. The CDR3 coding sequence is TGTGCCATCAGTGAGTCGGGCAGGGTGGAAAACCCAACTAATGAAAAACTGTTTTTT. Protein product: CAISESGRVENPTNEKLFF.

CDR3 sequence (DNA): TGTGCCAGCAGCTTACTCAGGGGCGCGTACACTGAAGCTTTCTTT. Translation gives CASSLLRGAYTEAFF. The rearrangement links TRBV11-2 to TRBJ1-1, with D possibly being TRBD1 (6 bases). The CDR3 loop spans 15 amino acids. Between the trimmed V and J ends, which lost 2 bases and 3 bases, there was a span of 13 bases. Germline V CDR1 and CDR2: SGHAT, FQNNGV.

CDR3 sequence: CASSYSGRAVLSYNEQFF. CDR3 coding DNA: TGTGCCAGCAGCTATAGCGGGAGGGCCGTTCTCTCCTACAATGAGCAGTTCTTC. The chain recombines TRBV5-6 with TRBJ2-1, with 11 bases matching TRBD2. Germline CDR1 SGHDT, CDR2 YYEEEE. V was clipped by 3 bases and J by 0 bases; unmatched bases: 8. The CDR3 is 18 residues long.

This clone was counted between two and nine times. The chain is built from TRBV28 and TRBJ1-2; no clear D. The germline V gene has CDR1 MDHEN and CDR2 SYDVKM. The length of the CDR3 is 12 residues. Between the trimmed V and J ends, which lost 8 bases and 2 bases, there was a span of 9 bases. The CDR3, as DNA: TGTGCCAGCCAGAGGGCGAACTATGGCTACACCTTC. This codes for CASQRANYGYTF.

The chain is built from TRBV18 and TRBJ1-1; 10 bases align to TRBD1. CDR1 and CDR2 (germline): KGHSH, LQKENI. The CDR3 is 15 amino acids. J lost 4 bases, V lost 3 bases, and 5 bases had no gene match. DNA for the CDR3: TGTGCCAGCTCACCCTTGACAGGGGGCGGCACTGAAGCTTTCTTT. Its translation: CASSPLTGGGTEAFF.

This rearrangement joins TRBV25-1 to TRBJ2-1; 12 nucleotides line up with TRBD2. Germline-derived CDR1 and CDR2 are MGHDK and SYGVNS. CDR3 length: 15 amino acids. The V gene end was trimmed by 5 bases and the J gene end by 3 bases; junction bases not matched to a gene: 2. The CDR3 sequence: CASSLAGGIYNEQFF. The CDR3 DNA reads TGTGCCAGCAGTCTAGCGGGAGGGATCTACAATGAGCAGTTCTTC.

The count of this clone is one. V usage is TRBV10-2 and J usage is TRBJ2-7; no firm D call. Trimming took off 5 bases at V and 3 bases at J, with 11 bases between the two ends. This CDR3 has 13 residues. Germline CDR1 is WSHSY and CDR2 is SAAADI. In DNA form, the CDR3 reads TGCGCCAGCAGTCAGCGCCCATTCTACGAGCAGTACTTC. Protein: CASSQRPFYEQYF.

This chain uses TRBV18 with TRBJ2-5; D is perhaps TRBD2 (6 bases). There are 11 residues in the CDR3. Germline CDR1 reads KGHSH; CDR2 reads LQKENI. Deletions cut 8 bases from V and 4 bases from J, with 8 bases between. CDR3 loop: CASAEGETQYF. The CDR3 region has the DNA TGTGCCAGCGCGGAGGGAGAGACCCAGTACTTC.

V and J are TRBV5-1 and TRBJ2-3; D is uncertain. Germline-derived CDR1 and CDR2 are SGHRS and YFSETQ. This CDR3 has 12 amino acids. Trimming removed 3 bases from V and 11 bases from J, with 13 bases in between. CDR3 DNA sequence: TGCGCCAGCAGCTCTGAGCGTGGAGAGCAGTATTTT. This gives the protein CASSSERGEQYF. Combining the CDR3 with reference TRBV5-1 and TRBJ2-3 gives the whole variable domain KAGVTQTPRYLIKTRGQQVTLSCSPISGHRSVSWYQQTPGQGLQFLFEYFSETQRNKGNFPGRFSGRQFSNSRSEMNVSTLELGDSALYLCASSSERGEQYFGPGTRLTVL.

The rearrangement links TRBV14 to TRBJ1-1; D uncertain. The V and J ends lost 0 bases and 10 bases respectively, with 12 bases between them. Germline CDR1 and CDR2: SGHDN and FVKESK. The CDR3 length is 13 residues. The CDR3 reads CASSQDGSGVAFF. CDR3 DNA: TGTGCCAGCAGCCAAGACGGCAGCGGGGTAGCTTTCTTT. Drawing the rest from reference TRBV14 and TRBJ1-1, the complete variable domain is EAGVTQFPSHSVIEKGQTVTLRCDPISGHDNLYWYRRVMGKEIKFLLHFVKESKQDESGMPNNRFLAERTGGTYSTLKVQPAELEDSGVYFCASSQDGSGVAFFGQGTRLTVV.

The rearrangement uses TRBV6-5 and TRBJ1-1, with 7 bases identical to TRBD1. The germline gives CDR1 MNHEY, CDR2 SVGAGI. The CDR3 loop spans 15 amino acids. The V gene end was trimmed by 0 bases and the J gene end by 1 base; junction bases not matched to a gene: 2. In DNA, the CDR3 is TGTGCCAGCAGTTACTCGAAGGGGGCGAACACTGAAGCTTTCTTT. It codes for CASSYSKGANTEAFF.

The CDR3: CASSPSPQGVTDTQYF. CDR3 nucleotides: TGTGCCAGCAGCCCAAGCCCACAGGGGGTCACAGATACGCAGTATTTT. V and J are TRBV7-9 and TRBJ2-3, with 8 bases lining up with TRBD1. Germline V gives CDR1 SEHNR, CDR2 FQNEAQ (reference sequence). The CDR3 contains 16 residues. V lost 5 bases and J lost 2; bases outside the gene matches: 9.

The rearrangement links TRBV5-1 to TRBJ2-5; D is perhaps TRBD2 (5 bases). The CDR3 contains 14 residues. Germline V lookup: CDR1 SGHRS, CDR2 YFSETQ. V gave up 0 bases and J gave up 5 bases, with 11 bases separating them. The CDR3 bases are TGCGCCAGCAGCTTGGTTGAGGGTAGCGAGACCCAGTACTTC. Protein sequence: CASSLVEGSETQYF. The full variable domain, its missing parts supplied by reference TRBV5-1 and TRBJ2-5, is KAGVTQTPRYLIKTRGQQVTLSCSPISGHRSVSWYQQTPGQGLQFLFEYFSETQRNKGNFPGRFSGRQFSNSRSEMNVSTLELGDSALYLCASSLVEGSETQYFGPGTRLLVL.

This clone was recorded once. The CDR3 sequence is CASSLETGEPLYEQFF. In nucleotides, the CDR3 is TGTGCCAGCAGTTTGGAGACAGGGGAACCCCTCTATGAGCAGTTCTTC. The V and J genes are TRBV6-5 and TRBJ2-1; 8 bases are a match to TRBD1. In germline, CDR1 is MNHEY, CDR2 SVGAGI. V dropped 4 bases and J dropped 8; count of bases not matched to a gene: 13. CDR3 size: 16 residues.

The CDR3 is CASSSSRQGGNEQYF. The DNA for the CDR3 is TGTGCCAGCAGCTCCAGCAGACAGGGGGGTAACGAGCAGTACTTC. The genes are TRBV9 and TRBJ2-7, with TRBD1 identical over 9 bases. Germline-derived CDR1 and CDR2 are SGDLS and YYNGEE. Trimming at V came to 4 bases and at J to 5 bases, leaving 10 bases not matched to a gene. CDR3 length: 15 amino acids.

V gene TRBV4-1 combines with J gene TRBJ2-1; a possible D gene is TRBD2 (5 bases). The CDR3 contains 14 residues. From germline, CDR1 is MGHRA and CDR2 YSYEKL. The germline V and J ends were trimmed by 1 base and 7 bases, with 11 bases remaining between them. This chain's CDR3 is CASSQVSSPNEQFF. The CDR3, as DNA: TGCGCCAGCAGCCAAGTATCTAGCCCGAATGAGCAGTTCTTC.

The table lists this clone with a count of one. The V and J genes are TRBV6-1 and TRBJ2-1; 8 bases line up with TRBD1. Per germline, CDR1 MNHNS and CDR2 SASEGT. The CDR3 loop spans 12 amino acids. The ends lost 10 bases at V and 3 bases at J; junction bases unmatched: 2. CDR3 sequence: CATGTGYNEQFF. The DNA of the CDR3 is TGTGCCACCGGGACAGGCTACAATGAGCAGTTCTTC.

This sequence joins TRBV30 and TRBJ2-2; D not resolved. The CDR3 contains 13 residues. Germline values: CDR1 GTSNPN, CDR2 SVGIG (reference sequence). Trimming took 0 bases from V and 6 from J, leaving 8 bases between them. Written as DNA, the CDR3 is TGTGCCTGGAGTGTACAAATACCCGGGGAGCTGTTTTTT. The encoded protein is CAWSVQIPGELFF.

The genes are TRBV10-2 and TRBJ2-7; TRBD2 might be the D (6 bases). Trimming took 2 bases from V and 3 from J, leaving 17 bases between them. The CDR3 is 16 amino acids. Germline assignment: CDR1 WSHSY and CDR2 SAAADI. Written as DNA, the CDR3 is TGCGCCAGCAGTGAGGGCCCTGGCGGGATGCTCTACGAGCAGTACTTC. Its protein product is CASSEGPGGMLYEQYF.

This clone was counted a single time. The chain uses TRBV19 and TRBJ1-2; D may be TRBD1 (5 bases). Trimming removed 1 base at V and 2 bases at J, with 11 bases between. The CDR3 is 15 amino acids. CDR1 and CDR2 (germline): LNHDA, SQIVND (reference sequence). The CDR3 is CASSIGQGLNYGYTF. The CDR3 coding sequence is TGTGCCAGTAGTATAGGGCAGGGCCTGAACTATGGCTACACCTTC.

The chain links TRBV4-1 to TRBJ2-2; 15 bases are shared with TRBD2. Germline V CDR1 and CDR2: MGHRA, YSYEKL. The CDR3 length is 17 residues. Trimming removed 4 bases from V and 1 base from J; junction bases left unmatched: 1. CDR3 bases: TGCGCCAGCAGCCCGGGACTAGCGGGGGGGAACACCGGGGAGCTGTTTTTT. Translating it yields CASSPGLAGGNTGELFF.

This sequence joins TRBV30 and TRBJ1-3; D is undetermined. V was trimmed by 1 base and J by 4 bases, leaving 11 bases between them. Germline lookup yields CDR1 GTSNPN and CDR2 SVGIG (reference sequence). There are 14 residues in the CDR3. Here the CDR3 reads CAWSGGSPGNTIYF. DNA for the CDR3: TGTGCCTGGAGTGGCGGATCGCCAGGAAACACCATATATTTT. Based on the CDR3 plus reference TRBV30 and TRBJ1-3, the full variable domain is SQTIHQWPATLVQPVGSPLSLECTVEGTSNPNLYWYRQAAGRGLQLLFYSVGIGQISSEVPQNLSASRPQDRQFILSSKKLLLSDSGFYLCAWSGGSPGNTIYFGEGSWLTVV.